These T cell receptor beta chains were read from a single sample in a study of regulatory T cells in long-lasting Graves disease. TCRdb reprocessed the multiplex PCR reads with MiXCR, giving one entry per CDR3 protein. The data show about 540,000 distinct CDR3 sequences, roughly 13% seen once. The same sample was also used in a study of T cells in Graves' hyperthyroidism and ophthalmopathy.

This sample comprised peripheral blood mononuclear cells (PBMCs), obtained at new diagnosis, from a patient treated with antithyroid drugs. These receptor sequences come from a man aged 30-40 years with Graves disease. CDR3s include the opening cysteine and the closing phenylalanine or tryptophan. Each record gives: J gene, clone size, V gene, D gene, CDR3 protein, CDR3 DNA. The D gene is left open where the match is weak. The size field is filled for only some rows; it gives once, few, many or a size class.

TRBJ1-2 | - | TRBV9 | TRBD1 | CASSGAGGYGYTF | TGTGCCAGCAGCGGCGCAGGGGGCTATGGCTACACCTTC
TRBJ2-7 | many | TRBV27 | - | CASGGYGDEQYF | TGTGCCAGCGGCGGTTACGGGGACGAGCAGTACTTC
TRBJ2-2 | - | TRBV9 | - | CASSGPRGNTGELFF | TGTGCCAGCAGCGGCCCTAGGGGGAACACCGGGGAGCTGTTTTTT
TRBJ1-2 | many | TRBV24-1 | - | CATTRGVPGESYGYTF | TGTGCCACCACCCGTGGGGTTCCGGGGGAAAGCTATGGCTACACCTTC
TRBJ2-2 | many | TRBV29-1 | - | CSATQPRDTGELFF | TGCAGCGCTACCCAACCCAGGGACACCGGGGAGCTGTTTTTT
TRBJ2-3 | many | TRBV27 | - | CASSLYNTDTQYF | TGTGCCAGCAGTTTATACAACACAGATACGCAGTATTTT
TRBJ2-1 | many | TRBV7-2 | - | CASSRDFPSEQFF | TGTGCCAGCAGTCGGGACTTCCCCTCTGAGCAGTTCTTC
TRBJ2-3 | - | TRBV19 | TRBD1 | CASTTREQGADTQYF | TGTGCCAGTACCACCCGGGAACAGGGGGCAGATACGCAGTATTTT
TRBJ2-1 | many | TRBV27 | - | CASSLTRSNEQFF | TGTGCCAGCAGTCTGACTAGATCCAATGAGCAGTTCTTC
TRBJ2-1 | - | TRBV19 | - | CASSIDSRVRGGSYNEQFF | TGTGCCAGTAGTATAGATTCTAGGGTAAGGGGAGGCTCCTACAATGAGCAGTTCTTC